A single sample gave rise to the 17 T cell receptor beta chains below, sequenced in a study of siplizumab effects on memory and regulatory T cells. Assay used: immunoSEQ multiplex PCR; TCRdb lists only in-frame clones, some missing. The table includes about 27,000 clones, roughly 84% detected once. Sample: memory CD4+ T cells sorted from blood. The receptor source for this set is a human donor in good health.

The CDR3: CASGRSGQGAYEQYF. Written as DNA, the CDR3 is TGTGCCAGCGGAAGATCGGGACAGGGGGCCTACGAGCAGTACTTC. The J gene is TRBJ2-5, the V gene TRBV6-5; 11 nucleotides align to TRBD1. The DNA matches TRBJ2-7 better at its end, which makes the J call doubtful. This CDR3 has 15 residues. Germline-derived CDR1 and CDR2 are MNHEY and SVGAGI.

This clone came up a few times. This chain links TRBV6-1 with TRBJ2-7; 11 bases fit TRBD1. This CDR3 spans 15 amino acids. Germline values: CDR1 MNHNS, CDR2 SASEGT. V dropped 7 bases and J dropped 6; count of bases not matched to a gene: 11. CDR3 nucleotides: TGTGCCAGCAAAAAAAACGGGGGACAGGGGGGCGAGCAGTACTTC. Encoded protein: CASKKNGGQGGEQYF.

The V call is TRBV7-8, the J call TRBJ2-3; 9 bases match TRBD2. The CDR3 is 16 amino acids. With V trimmed by 3 bases and J by 1 base, 5 bases remained unmatched. The germline CDR1 and CDR2 sequences are SGHVS and FQNEAQ. The CDR3 DNA reads TGTGCCAGCAGCTTGGGTAGCGGGAGTGGCACAGATACGCAGTATTTT. Its protein product is CASSLGSGSGTDTQYF.

V gene TRBV6-1 combines with J gene TRBJ1-2, with D tentatively TRBD1 (6 bases). The germline gives CDR1 MNHNS, CDR2 SASEGT. V was shortened by 7 bases and J by 4 bases, with 13 bases between the two germline ends. The CDR3 is 13 residues long. The DNA for the CDR3 is TGTGCCAGCAACCTACAGGGACTCTATGGCTACACCTTC. Protein sequence: CASNLQGLYGYTF.

This clone has just a few counts. The rearrangement uses TRBV6-5 and TRBJ2-7, with TRBD1 as a possible D gene (5 bases). Germline V gene lookup returns CDR1 MNHEY and CDR2 SVGAGI. With 2 bases removed from V and 3 bases from J, the gap between germline ends came to 11 bases. This CDR3 region has 14 residues. CDR3 nucleotides: TGTGCCAGCAGTTACCGGGCCAGGGACTACGAGCAGTACTTC. It encodes CASSYRARDYEQYF.

V and J are TRBV7-2 and TRBJ2-2; D not resolved. The CDR3 sequence is 16 residues long. Germline CDR1 reads SGHTA; CDR2 reads FQGNSA. Trimming stripped 2 bases from V and 0 bases from J, with 10 bases between. CDR3 residues: CASSLMSVANTGELFF. The CDR3 region has the DNA TGTGCCAGCAGCTTAATGTCGGTTGCGAACACCGGGGAGCTGTTTTTT.

The CDR3 is CASSQQGKGEQYF. The CDR3 DNA reads as TGTGCCAGTAGTCAACAGGGAAAGGGCGAGCAGTACTTC. The chain joins TRBV19 to TRBJ2-7; D is perhaps TRBD1 (6 bases). The CDR3 is 13 amino acids. V shed 5 bases and J shed 6 bases, with 14 bases lying between them. The V gene's germline CDR1 is LNHDA and CDR2 SQIVND (reference sequence).

The chain joins TRBV5-1 to TRBJ1-2; no reliable D call. V shed 4 bases and J shed 4 bases, with 17 bases lying between them. The V gene's germline CDR1 is SGHRS and CDR2 YFSETQ. The CDR3 runs 15 residues. The CDR3 loop reads CASSPIITVPYGYTF. The CDR3, as DNA: TGCGCCAGCAGCCCCATAATCACGGTCCCCTATGGCTACACCTTC.

This clone was detected only a few times. This CDR3 is also generated by other DNA sequences in the sample. V is TRBV5-8 and J is TRBJ1-1, with D uncertain. The CDR3 sequence is 15 residues long. Trimming took 3 bases from V and 5 from J, leaving 17 bases between them. The germline V gene has CDR1 SGHTS and CDR2 YDEGEE. The chain's CDR3 is CASSYLAAGGTEAFF. The CDR3 DNA sequence: TGTGCCAGCAGCTACCTGGCGGCCGGAGGGACTGAAGCTTTCTTT.

A single count supports this clone. The chain combines TRBV9 with TRBJ1-4, with D possibly being TRBD1 (5 bases). V was pared by 7 bases and J by 8 bases, with 15 bases between. The CDR3 has 13 residues. Germline CDR1 and CDR2: SGDLS and YYNGEE. The CDR3 coding sequence is TGTGCCAGCGCGGGGGGTGGAGGAGAAAAACTGTTTTTT. Encoded protein: CASAGGGGEKLFF.

V is TRBV13 and J is TRBJ1-2, with TRBD1 matching over 9 bases. V shed 4 bases, J shed 4 bases, and the junction held 10 bases outside the gene matches. The CDR3 length is 16 residues. The germline CDR1 and CDR2 sequences are PRHDT and FYEKMQ (reference sequence). The CDR3 DNA is TGTGCCAGCAGCTATAAGGGGACAGGGTCGGCCTATGGCTACACCTTC. Its protein product is CASSYKGTGSAYGYTF.

The CDR3 sequence: CASSYARTGGGYGYTF. As DNA, the CDR3 is TGTGCCAGCAGTTATGCCCGGACAGGGGGAGGCTATGGCTACACCTTC. The chain joins TRBV6-5 to TRBJ1-2; 10 bases agree with TRBD1. Trimming took 3 bases from V and 4 from J; bases not matched to a gene: 8. This CDR3 is built from 16 residues. Germline V gene sequence: CDR1 MNHEY, CDR2 SVGAGI.

The J gene is TRBJ2-1, the V gene TRBV28, with 8 bases fitting TRBD2. The CDR3 is 16 amino acids. V lost 4 bases to trimming and J lost 0 bases; unmatched junction nucleotides: 5. Per germline, CDR1 MDHEN and CDR2 SYDVKM. CDR3 sequence (DNA): TGTGCCAGCAGTTCCTTAGCGGGAACCTCCTACAATGAGCAGTTCTTC. This codes for CASSSLAGTSYNEQFF. The full variable domain, with the rest looked up from reference TRBV28 and TRBJ2-1, is DVKVTQSSRYLVKRTGEKVFLECVQDMDHENMFWYRQDPGLGLRLIYFSYDVKMKEKGDIPEGYSVSREKKERFSLILESASTNQTSMYLCASSSLAGTSYNEQFFGPGTRLTVL.

A single count supports this clone. The genes are TRBV9 and TRBJ2-1, with 8 bases lining up with TRBD2. Trimming at V came to 0 bases and at J to 4 bases, leaving 6 bases not matched to a gene. CDR3 size: 16 residues. Per the germline V gene, CDR1 is SGDLS and CDR2 is YYNGEE. The CDR3 sequence is CASSVESLAGYNEQFF. CDR3 nucleotide sequence: TGTGCCAGCAGCGTAGAATCGCTAGCGGGTTACAATGAGCAGTTCTTC.

As regards this clone: One end of the junction varies from germline; a read error may be responsible. This sequence joins TRBV11-2 and TRBJ2-5; the D is unclear. The CDR3 is 12 amino acids. The germline CDR1 and CDR2 sequences are SGHAT and FQNNGV. CDR3 DNA sequence: TGTGCCAGCAACTTACTCGACGAGACCCAGTACTTC. Protein product: CASNLLDETQYF.

V and J are TRBV5-6 and TRBJ2-3; 8 bases fit TRBD2. The CDR3 runs to 14 residues. Germline V gene sequence: CDR1 SGHDT, CDR2 YYEEEE. Losses at the gene ends were 3 bases for V and 6 bases for J; bases not matched to a gene: 6. CDR3 sequence (DNA): TGTGCCAGCAGCTCGAGCGGGAGCGGGGATACGCAGTATTTT. It is translated as CASSSSGSGDTQYF.

The rearrangement joins TRBV6-5 to TRBJ2-7, with 9 bases that match TRBD1. Losses at the gene ends were 6 bases for V and 1 base for J; bases not matched to a gene: 7. Germline CDR1 reads MNHEY; CDR2 reads SVGAGI. The CDR3 spans 15 residues. This CDR3 reads CASRPIGTGSYEQYF. CDR3 nucleotide sequence: TGTGCCAGCAGACCTATCGGGACAGGGTCCTACGAGCAGTACTTC.